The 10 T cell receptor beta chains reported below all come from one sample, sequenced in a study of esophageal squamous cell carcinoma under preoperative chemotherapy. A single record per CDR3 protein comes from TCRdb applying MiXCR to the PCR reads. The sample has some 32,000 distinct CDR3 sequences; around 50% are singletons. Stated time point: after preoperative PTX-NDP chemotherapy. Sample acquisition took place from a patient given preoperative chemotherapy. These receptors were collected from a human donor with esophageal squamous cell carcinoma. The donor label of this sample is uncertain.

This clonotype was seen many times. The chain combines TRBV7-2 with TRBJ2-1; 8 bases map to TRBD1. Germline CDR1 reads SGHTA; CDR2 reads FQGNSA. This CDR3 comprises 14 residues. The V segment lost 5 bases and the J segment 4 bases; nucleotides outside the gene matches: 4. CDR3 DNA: TGTGCCAGCAGCGGGTGGACAGGGTACAATGAGCAGTTCTTC. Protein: CASSGWTGYNEQFF.

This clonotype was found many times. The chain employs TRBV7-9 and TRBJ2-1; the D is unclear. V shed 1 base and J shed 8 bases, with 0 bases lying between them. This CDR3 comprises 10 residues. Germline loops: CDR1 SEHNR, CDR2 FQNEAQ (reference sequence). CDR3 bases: TGTGCCAGCAGCTTAGATGAGCAGTTCTTC. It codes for CASSLDEQFF.

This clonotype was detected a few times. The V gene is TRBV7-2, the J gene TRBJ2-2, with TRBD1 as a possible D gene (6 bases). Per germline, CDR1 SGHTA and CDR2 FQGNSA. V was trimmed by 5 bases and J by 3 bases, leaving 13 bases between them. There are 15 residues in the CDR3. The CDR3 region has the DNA TGTGCCAGCAGCGCAACAGGGTTACACACCGGGGAGCTGTTTTTT. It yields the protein CASSATGLHTGELFF.

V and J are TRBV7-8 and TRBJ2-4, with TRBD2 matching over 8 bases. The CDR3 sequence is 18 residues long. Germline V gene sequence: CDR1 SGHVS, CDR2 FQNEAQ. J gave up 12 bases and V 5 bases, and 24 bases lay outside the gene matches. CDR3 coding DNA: TGTGCCAGCAGCCGCTGGGAGTCGGCGGGGGGATCCGAAGACACTCAGTACTTC. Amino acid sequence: CASSRWESAGGSEDTQYF.

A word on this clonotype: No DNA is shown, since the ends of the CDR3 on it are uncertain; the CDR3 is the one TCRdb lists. The CDR3 sequence is CASSSVGGGTDTQYF. The chain couples TRBV7-8 to TRBJ2-3; no check of the table's D call, TRBD2, against the DNA was made. Counting both end residues, the CDR3 totals 15 amino acids. Per germline, CDR1 SGHVS and CDR2 FQNEAQ.

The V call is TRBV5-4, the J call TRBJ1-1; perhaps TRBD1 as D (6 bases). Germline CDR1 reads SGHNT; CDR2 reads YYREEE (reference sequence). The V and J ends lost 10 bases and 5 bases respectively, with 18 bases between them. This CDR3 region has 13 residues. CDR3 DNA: TGTGCCTGCCGCAACAGGGACGGAACTGAAGCTTTCTTT. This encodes CACRNRDGTEAFF.

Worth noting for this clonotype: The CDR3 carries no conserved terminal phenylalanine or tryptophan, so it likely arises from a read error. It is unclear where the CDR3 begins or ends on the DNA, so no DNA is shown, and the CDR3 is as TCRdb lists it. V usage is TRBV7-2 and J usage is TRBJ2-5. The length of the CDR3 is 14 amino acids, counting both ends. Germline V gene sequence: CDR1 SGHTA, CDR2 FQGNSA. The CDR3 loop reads CASSLRTGQATQYL.

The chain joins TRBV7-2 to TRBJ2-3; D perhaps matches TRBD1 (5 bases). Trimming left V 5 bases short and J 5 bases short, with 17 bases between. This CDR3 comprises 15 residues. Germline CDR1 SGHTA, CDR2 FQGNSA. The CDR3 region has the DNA TGTGCCAGCAGCCAATCCCTGGGGCTGGTAGATACGCAGTATTTT. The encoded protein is CASSQSLGLVDTQYF.

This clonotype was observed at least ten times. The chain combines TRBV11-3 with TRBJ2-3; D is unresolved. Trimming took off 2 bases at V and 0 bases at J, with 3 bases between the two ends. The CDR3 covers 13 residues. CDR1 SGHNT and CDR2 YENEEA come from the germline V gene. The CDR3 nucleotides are TGTGCCAGCAGCTTAAGTAGCACAGATACGCAGTATTTT. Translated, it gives CASSLSSTDTQYF.

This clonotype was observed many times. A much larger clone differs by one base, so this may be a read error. CDR3 nucleotides: TGTGCCAGCAGTTCCTCGGGGGGGTACGAGCAGTTCTTC. This sequence encodes CASSSSGGYEQFF. The genes are TRBV12-3 or TRBV12-4 and TRBJ2-1; 8 nucleotides agree with TRBD2. The CDR3 runs to 13 residues. J was trimmed by 10 bases and V by 4 bases; bases with no gene match: 6.